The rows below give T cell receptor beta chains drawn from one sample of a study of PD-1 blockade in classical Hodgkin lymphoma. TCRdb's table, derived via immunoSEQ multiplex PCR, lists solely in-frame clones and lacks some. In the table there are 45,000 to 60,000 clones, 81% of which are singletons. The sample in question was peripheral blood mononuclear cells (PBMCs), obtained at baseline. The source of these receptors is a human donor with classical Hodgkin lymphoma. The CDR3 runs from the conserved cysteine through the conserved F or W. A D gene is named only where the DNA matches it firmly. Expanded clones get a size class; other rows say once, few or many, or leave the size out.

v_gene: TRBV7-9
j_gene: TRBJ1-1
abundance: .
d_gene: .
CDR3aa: CASSLGPRGSGTEAFF
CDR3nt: TGTGCCAGCAGCTTAGGGCCCAGGGGCTCGGGTACTGAAGCTTTCTTT

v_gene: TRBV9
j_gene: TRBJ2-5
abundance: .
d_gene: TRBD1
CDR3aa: CASSGDRGIEETQYF
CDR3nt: TGTGCCAGCAGCGGGGACAGGGGAATTGAAGAGACCCAGTACTTC

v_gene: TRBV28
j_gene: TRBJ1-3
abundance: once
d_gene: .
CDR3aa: CASSLKGYGNTIYF
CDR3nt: TGTGCCAGCAGTTTAAAAGGGTACGGAAACACCATATATTTT

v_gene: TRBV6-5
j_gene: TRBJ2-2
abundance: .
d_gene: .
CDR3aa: CASREPGGTGELFF
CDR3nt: TGTGCCAGCAGAGAACCAGGGGGGACCGGGGAGCTGTTTTTT

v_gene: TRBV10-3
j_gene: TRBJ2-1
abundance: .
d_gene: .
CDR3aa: CAISTPVEGNEQFF
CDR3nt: TGTGCCATCAGTACTCCGGTGGAGGGAAATGAGCAGTTCTTC

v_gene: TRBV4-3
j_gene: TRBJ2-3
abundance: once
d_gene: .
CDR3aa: CASSQVSGGTDTQYF
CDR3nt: TGCGCCAGCAGCCAAGTCTCCGGGGGCACAGATACGCAGTATTTT

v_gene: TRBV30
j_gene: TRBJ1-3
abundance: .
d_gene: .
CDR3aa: CAWSVTGNTIYF
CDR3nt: TGTGCCTGGAGTGTGACCGGAAACACCATATATTTT

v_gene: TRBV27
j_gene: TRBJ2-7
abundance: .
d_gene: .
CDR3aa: CASSLRAGRAYEQYF
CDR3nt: TGTGCCAGCAGTTTACGAGCGGGTCGCGCCTACGAGCAGTACTTC

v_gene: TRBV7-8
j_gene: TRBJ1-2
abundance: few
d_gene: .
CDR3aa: CASSLGEMGYGYTF
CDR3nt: TGTGCCAGCAGCTTAGGCGAAATGGGGTATGGCTACACCTTC

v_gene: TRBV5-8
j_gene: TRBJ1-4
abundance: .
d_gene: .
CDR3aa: CASSLVGIEKLFF
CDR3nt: TGTGCCAGCAGCTTGGTAGGGATTGAAAAACTGTTTTTT

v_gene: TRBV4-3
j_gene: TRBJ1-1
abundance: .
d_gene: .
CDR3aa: CASSQAGADSKMNTEAFF
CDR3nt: TGCGCCAGCAGCCAGGCCGGGGCGGACAGTAAGATGAACACTGAAGCTTTCTTT

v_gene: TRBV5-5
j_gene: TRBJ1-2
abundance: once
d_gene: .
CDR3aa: CASSKVRASRSVGYGYTF
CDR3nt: TGTGCCAGCAGCAAAGTAAGGGCATCTCGCAGTGTTGGCTATGGCTACACCTTC

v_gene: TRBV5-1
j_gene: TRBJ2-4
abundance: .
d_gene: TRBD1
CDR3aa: CASSLSSGTGLAKNIQYF
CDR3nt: TGCGCCAGCAGCTTGTCTTCCGGGACAGGGTTAGCCAAAAACATTCAGTACTTC

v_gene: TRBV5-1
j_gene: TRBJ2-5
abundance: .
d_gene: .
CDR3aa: CASRDGTQETQYF
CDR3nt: TGCGCCAGCAGGGACGGGACCCAAGAGACCCAGTACTTC

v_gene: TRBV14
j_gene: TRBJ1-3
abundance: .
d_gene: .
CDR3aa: CASSQERGARGNTIYF
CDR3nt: TGTGCCAGCAGCCAAGAAAGGGGGGCGCGAGGAAACACCATATATTTT

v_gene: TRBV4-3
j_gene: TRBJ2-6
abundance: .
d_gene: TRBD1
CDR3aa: CASSQQGAGANVLTF
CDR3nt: TGCGCCAGCAGCCAACAGGGGGCTGGGGCCAACGTCCTGACTTTC

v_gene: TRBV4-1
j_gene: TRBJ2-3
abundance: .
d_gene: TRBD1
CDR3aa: CASSQEPGQGTRITSTDTQYF
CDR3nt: TGCGCCAGCAGCCAAGAACCGGGACAGGGTACCAGAATTACTAGCACAGATACGCAGTATTTT

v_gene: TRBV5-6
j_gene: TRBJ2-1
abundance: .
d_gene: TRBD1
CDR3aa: CASSSNRGLDNEQFF
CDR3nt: TGTGCCAGCAGTTCTAATAGGGGGCTAGACAATGAGCAGTTCTTC

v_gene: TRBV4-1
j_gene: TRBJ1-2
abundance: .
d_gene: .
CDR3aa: CASSQETLGSGGYTF
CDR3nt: TGCGCCAGCAGCCAAGAGACTTTAGGGAGTGGGGGCTACACCTTC

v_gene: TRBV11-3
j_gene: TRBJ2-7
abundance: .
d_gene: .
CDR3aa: CASSGHGDEQYF
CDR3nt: TGTGCCAGCAGCGGCCATGGGGACGAGCAGTACTTC

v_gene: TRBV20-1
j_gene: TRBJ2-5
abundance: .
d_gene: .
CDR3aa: CSAQYQETQYF
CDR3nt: TGCAGTGCTCAGTACCAAGAGACCCAGTACTTC

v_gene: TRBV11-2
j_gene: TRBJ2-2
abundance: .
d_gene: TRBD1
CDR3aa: CASSSLGGNTGELFF
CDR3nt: TGTGCCAGCAGCTCCCTAGGGGGCAACACCGGGGAGCTGTTTTTT

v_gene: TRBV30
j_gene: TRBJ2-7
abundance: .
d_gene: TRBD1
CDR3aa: CAWSGTGVPITYEQYF
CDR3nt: TGTGCCTGGAGTGGGACAGGGGTCCCTATTACCTACGAGCAGTACTTC

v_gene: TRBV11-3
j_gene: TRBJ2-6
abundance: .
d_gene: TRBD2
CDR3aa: CASSPWGGRAPGANVLTF
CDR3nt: TGTGCCAGCAGCCCCTGGGGCGGGAGGGCCCCTGGGGCCAACGTCCTGACTTTC

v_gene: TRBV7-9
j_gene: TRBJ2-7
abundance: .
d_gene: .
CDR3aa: CASSLVGQTSEQYF
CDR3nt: TGTGCCAGCAGCTTAGTCGGGCAGACTTCAGAGCAGTACTTC

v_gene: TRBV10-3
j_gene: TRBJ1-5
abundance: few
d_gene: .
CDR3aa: CAISESEGDQPQHF
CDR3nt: TGTGCCATCAGTGAGTCGGAGGGTGATCAGCCCCAGCATTTT

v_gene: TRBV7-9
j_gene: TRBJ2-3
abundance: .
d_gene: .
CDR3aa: CASSLMADTQYF
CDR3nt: TGTGCCAGCAGCTTAATGGCAGATACGCAGTATTTT

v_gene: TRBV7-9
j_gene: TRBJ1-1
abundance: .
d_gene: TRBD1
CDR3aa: CASSVAGTGVRAFF
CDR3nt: TGTGCCAGCAGCGTTGCCGGGACAGGGGTAAGAGCTTTCTTT

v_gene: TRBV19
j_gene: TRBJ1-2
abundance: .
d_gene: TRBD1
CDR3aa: CASSIDGTEYYGYTF
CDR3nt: TGTGCCAGTAGTATAGACGGGACAGAGTACTATGGCTACACCTTC

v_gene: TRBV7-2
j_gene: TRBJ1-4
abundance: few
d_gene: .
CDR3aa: CASRRRGTREKLFF
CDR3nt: TGTGCCAGCAGACGGAGAGGGACTCGTGAAAAACTGTTTTTT

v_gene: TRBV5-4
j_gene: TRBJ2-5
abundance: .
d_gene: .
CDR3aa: CASRGDRFEETQYF
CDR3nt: TGTGCCAGCAGAGGTGACAGGTTCGAAGAGACCCAGTACTTC

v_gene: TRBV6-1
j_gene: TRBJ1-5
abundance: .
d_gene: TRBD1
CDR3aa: CASSLQGEVPQHF
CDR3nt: TGTGCCAGCAGCCTGCAGGGGGAGGTGCCCCAGCATTTT

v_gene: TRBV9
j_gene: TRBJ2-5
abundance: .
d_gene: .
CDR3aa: CASSSGQETQYF
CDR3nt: TGTGCCAGCAGCTCGGGGCAAGAGACCCAGTACTTC

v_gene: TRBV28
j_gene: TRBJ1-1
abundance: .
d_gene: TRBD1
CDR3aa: CASSFRGLNTEAFF
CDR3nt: TGTGCCAGCAGTTTCAGGGGGCTGAACACTGAAGCTTTCTTT

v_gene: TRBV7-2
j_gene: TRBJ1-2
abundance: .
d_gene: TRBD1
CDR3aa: CASRPRGFYRYGYTF
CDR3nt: TGTGCCAGCAGACCCAGGGGGTTCTATCGCTATGGCTACACCTTC

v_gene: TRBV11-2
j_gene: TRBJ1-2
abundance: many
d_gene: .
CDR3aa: CASSHDSAPLYGYTF
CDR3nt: TGTGCCAGCAGCCACGACAGCGCACCCCTCTATGGCTACACCTTC

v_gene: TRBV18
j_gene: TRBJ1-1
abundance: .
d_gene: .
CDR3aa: CASSPRGMNTEAFF
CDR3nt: TGTGCCAGCTCACCTCGGGGCATGAACACTGAAGCTTTCTTT

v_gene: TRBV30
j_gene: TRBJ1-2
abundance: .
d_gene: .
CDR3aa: CAWSVGSATGYTF
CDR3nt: TGTGCCTGGAGTGTAGGGAGCGCCACAGGCTACACCTTC

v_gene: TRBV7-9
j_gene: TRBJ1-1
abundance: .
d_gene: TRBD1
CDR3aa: CASSFTGQGFFDTEAFF
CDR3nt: TGTGCCAGCAGCTTCACGGGACAGGGTTTTTTTGACACTGAAGCTTTCTTT

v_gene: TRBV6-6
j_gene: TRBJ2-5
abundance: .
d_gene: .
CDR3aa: CASSLTSSHQETQYF
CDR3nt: TGTGCCAGCAGTTTGACAAGTTCCCACCAAGAGACCCAGTACTTC

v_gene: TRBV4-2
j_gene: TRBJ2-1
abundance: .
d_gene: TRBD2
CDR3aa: CASSQISGRAGVEQFF
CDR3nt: TGTGCCAGCAGCCAAATAAGCGGGAGGGCCGGGGTTGAGCAGTTCTTC

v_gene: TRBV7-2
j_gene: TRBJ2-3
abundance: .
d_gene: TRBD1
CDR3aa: CASSRTATGASTDTQYF
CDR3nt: TGTGCCAGCAGCCGTACCGCGACAGGGGCTAGCACAGATACGCAGTATTTT

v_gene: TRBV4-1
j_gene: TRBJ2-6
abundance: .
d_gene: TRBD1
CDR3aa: CASSQDGTGSSGANVLTF
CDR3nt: TGCGCCAGCAGCCAAGATGGGACAGGGAGCTCTGGGGCCAACGTCCTGACTTTC

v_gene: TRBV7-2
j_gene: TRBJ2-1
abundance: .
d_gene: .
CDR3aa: CASSIGLGYNEQFF
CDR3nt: TGTGCCAGCAGCATTGGACTGGGATACAATGAGCAGTTCTTC

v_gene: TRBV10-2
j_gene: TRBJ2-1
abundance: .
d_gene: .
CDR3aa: CASWLGSYNEQFF
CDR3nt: TGCGCCAGCTGGTTGGGCTCCTACAATGAGCAGTTCTTC

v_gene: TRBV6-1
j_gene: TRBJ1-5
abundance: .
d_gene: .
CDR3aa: CASTVQRDNNQPQHF
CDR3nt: TGTGCCAGCACCGTCCAAAGGGACAATAACCAGCCCCAGCATTTT

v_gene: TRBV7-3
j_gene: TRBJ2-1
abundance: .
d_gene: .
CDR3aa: CASSVDGSLYNEQFF
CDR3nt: TGTGCCAGCAGCGTAGACGGGAGTCTATACAATGAGCAGTTCTTC

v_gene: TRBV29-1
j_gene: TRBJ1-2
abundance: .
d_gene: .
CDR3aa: CSVEDLTPYGYTF
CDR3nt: TGCAGCGTTGAAGATTTGACCCCTTATGGCTACACCTTC

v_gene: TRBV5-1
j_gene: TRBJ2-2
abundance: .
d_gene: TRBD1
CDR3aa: CASSLLTGGATGELFF
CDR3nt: TGCGCCAGCAGCTTGTTAACAGGGGGCGCGACCGGGGAGCTGTTTTTT

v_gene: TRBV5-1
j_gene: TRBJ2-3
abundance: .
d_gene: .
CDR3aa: CASSFIQGVDTQYF
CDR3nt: TGCGCCAGCAGCTTCATCCAGGGAGTGGATACGCAGTATTTT

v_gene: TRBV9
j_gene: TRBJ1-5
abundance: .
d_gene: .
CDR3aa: CASSPSDRFVSNQPQHF
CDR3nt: TGTGCCAGCAGCCCCAGCGACAGGTTTGTTAGCAATCAGCCCCAGCATTTT

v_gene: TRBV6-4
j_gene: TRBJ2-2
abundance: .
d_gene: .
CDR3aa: CASSVISGTGELFF
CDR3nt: TGTGCCAGCAGTGTAATTAGCGGCACCGGGGAGCTGTTTTTT

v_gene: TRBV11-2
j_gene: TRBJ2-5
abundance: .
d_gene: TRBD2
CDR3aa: CASSPGTSGLYQETQYF
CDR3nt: TGTGCCAGCAGCCCCGGGACTAGCGGACTGTACCAAGAGACCCAGTACTTC

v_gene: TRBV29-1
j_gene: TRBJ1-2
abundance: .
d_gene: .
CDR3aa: CSVFAGVYSYTF
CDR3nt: TGCAGCGTTTTCGCCGGAGTCTACAGCTACACCTTC

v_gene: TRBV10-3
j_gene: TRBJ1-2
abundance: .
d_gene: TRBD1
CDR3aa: CAIRPTGGEGYTF
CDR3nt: TGTGCCATCAGACCGACAGGGGGGGAAGGCTACACCTTC